The T cell receptor (beta chain) under discussion was sequenced for a study of blood T cells in healthy people across ages. This CDR3 is built from 13 residues. V dropped 7 bases and J dropped 4; count of bases not matched to a gene: 6. A second 7 to 11 cycle PCR used barcoded and J-beta primers. TCRdb re-analysed the 5' RACE reads in MiXCR, keeping a single row per CDR3 protein. This sample has around 940,000 distinct CDR3 sequences, with roughly 51% found just once. Every participating donor contributed roughly 9.6 milliliters of peripheral blood through a draw. Isolated per sample were at least 6.5 million PBMCs.

The receptor was isolated from a woman aged 55 to 70 in good health. This sequence joins TRBV12-3 or TRBV12-4 and TRBJ1-2; 7 bases line up with TRBD1. Source material: blood. The chain's CDR3 is CASKSTGLYGYTF. The CDR3 nucleotides are TGTGCCAGCAAATCGACAGGGCTCTATGGCTACACCTTC.